This TCR beta chain was found in a study of CD8+ T cells in alopecia areata. The overall study: At a dose of 5 to 10 mg twice daily, oral tofacitinib was given to treated patients. Tofacitinib continued for 6 to 18 months and was then withheld for 6 months. Study-wide results and caveats: Scalp data also include sequences from resident alphabeta T cells of normal skin. The study found higher clonality in lesional than normal scalp, especially in alopecia totalis/universalis.

Germline values: CDR1 SGDLS, CDR2 YYNGEE. The CDR3 totals 13 residues. The V and J ends lost 4 bases and 8 bases respectively, with 13 bases between them. With respect to this clone: Its specificity is not known.

cDNA serving as the sequencing template came from extracted, reverse transcribed RNA. Measured with immunoSEQ multiplex PCR; TCRdb has only the in-frame clones, and not every one. Of more than 200,000 clones in the sample, roughly 69% are singletons; the top ten hold around 1.2%. The TCR originated in a human donor with alopecia areata. The sequencing used CD4+ T cells sorted from blood, collected at week 0. This sequence joins TRBV9 and TRBJ2-4; weak D call: TRBD2 (5 bases). CDR3 sequence (DNA): TGTGCCAGCAGCTCAACCCCCGGGGACATTCAGTACTTC. Translation gives CASSSTPGDIQYF.